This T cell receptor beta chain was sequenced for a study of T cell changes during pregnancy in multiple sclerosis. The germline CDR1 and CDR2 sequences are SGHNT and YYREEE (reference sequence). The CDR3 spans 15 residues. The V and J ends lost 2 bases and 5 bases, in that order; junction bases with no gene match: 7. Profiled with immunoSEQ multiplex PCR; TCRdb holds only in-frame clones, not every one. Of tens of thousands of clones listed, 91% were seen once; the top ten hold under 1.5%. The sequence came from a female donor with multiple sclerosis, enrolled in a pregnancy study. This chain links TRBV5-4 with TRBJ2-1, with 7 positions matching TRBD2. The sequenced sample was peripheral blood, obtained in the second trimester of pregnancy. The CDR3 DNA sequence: TGTGCCAGCAGCTTAGGGCGGGAGTCCCACAATGAGCAGTTCTTC. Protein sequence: CASSLGRESHNEQFF.